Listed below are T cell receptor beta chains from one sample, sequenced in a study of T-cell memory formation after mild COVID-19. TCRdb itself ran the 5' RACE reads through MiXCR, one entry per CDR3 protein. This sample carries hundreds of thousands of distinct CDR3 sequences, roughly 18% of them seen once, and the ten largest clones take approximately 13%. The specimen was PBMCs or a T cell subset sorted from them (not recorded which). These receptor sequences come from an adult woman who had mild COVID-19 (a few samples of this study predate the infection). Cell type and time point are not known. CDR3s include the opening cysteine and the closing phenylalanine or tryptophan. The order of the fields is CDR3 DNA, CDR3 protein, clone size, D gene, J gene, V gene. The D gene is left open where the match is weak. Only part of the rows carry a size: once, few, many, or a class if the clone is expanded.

DNA: TGTGCCAGTAGTGTCCTAGGCTTACACAATGAGCAGTTCTTC
CDR3: CASSVLGLHNEQFF
size: few
D: .
J: TRBJ2-1
V: TRBV19

DNA: TGTGCCAGCAGCCCCCGCCGAACGGCGGAGGGCTACACCTTC
CDR3: CASSPRRTAEGYTF
size: few
D: .
J: TRBJ1-2
V: TRBV3-1

DNA: TGTGCCAGTAGCACGCCCAGGGGCACAGATACGCAGTATTTT
CDR3: CASSTPRGTDTQYF
size: .
D: .
J: TRBJ2-3
V: TRBV19

DNA: TGTGCCAGCAGCCCCCCCCGAGGGGGCTACGAGCAGTACTTC
CDR3: CASSPPRGGYEQYF
size: many
D: .
J: TRBJ2-7
V: TRBV9

DNA: TGTGCCAGCAGCTTAGTCCTCGGGAATGAAGCTTTCTTT
CDR3: CASSLVLGNEAFF
size: .
D: .
J: TRBJ1-1
V: TRBV7-8

DNA: TGTGCCAGCAGCCAAGACCTAGCGGAGGCCTACGAGCAGTACTTC
CDR3: CASSQDLAEAYEQYF
size: .
D: TRBD2
J: TRBJ2-7
V: TRBV3-1

DNA: TGTGCCAGCAGTTTGGTGGGACCCGGGAGCGGCTACACCTTC
CDR3: CASSLVGPGSGYTF
size: .
D: .
J: TRBJ1-2
V: TRBV12-3/TRBV12-4

DNA: TGCGCCAGCAGCTTTCTAATAGACTACGAGCAGTACTTC
CDR3: CASSFLIDYEQYF
size: many
D: .
J: TRBJ2-7
V: TRBV5-1

DNA: TGCAGCGCTGGGGGCGGACCTCTTTACGAGCAGTACTTC
CDR3: CSAGGGPLYEQYF
size: .
D: .
J: TRBJ2-7
V: TRBV29-1

DNA: TGCGCCAGCAGCTTGCGGCCGGGCAATCAGCCCCAGCATTTT
CDR3: CASSLRPGNQPQHF
size: .
D: .
J: TRBJ1-5
V: TRBV5-1

DNA: TGTGCCAGCACCACTAGAACGAAAGAGACCCAGTACTTC
CDR3: CASTTRTKETQYF
size: .
D: .
J: TRBJ2-5
V: TRBV12-3/TRBV12-4

DNA: TGTGCCAGCAGCCCCCCACTAGCGGGAGTCAGTAAGTTCTTC
CDR3: CASSPPLAGVSKFF
size: .
D: TRBD2
J: TRBJ2-1
V: TRBV11-2

DNA: TGTGCCAGCAGTTACTCGGGCCAGGGGGGGTCACCCCTCCACTTT
CDR3: CASSYSGQGGSPLHF
size: few
D: TRBD1
J: TRBJ1-6
V: TRBV6-5

DNA: TGTGCCAGCAGTTACGAGGGGGGGAACACTGAAGCTTTCTTT
CDR3: CASSYEGGNTEAFF
size: .
D: .
J: TRBJ1-1
V: TRBV6-2/TRBV6-3

DNA: TGCGCCAGCAGCAGGTCTCTTGGAGGGGACGCCTACGAGCAGTACTTC
CDR3: CASSRSLGGDAYEQYF
size: .
D: .
J: TRBJ2-7
V: TRBV4-3

DNA: TGTGCCAGCAGCTCCGATTCGCCTACTAGCGCGAGCTCCTACAATGAGCAGTTCTTC
CDR3: CASSSDSPTSASSYNEQFF
size: few
D: TRBD2
J: TRBJ2-1
V: TRBV6-2/TRBV6-3

DNA: TGTGCCAGCAGTCGCTTTAGCGGGGCCCAAGAGACCCAGTACTTC
CDR3: CASSRFSGAQETQYF
size: .
D: TRBD2
J: TRBJ2-5
V: TRBV7-3

DNA: TGTGCCAGCAGCTTAGGCTCGGGAGCCGTAAGTACGCAGTATTTT
CDR3: CASSLGSGAVSTQYF
size: .
D: .
J: TRBJ2-3
V: TRBV7-6